This T cell receptor (beta chain) was documented in a study of Graves' ophthalmopathy and Graves' hyperthyroidism. Study background: In this cohort's terms, stable hyperthyroidism meant no ophthalmopathy by 18 months of follow-up.

This clonotype was detected only once. The CDR3 totals 13 residues. Germline CDR1 MGHDK, CDR2 SYGVNS. Trimming took 7 bases from V and 1 from J, leaving 11 bases between them. Aged 18 to 65, the patients with hyperthyroidism had under 2 months' duration and were newly diagnosed. Clinicians diagnosed using symptoms, serum thyroxine, TRAb, thyroid ultrasound and orbital computed tomography. CDR3 regions of TCR beta were amplified from RNA transcripts. Following a first-round RT-PCR that used HTBI primers, a second-round multiplex PCR was carried out. Each CDR3 protein is one row after TCRdb ran MiXCR on the multiplex PCR reads. This sample has approximately 540,000 distinct CDR3 sequences, with 35% to 45% found just once.

The V and J genes are TRBV25-1 and TRBJ2-7, with D perhaps TRBD2 (6 bases). This receptor was taken from an adult man with Graves' hyperthyroidism. Sequencing was performed on peripheral blood or thyroid tissue (not recorded which). CDR3 in amino acids: CASNDGGSYEQYF. In DNA, the CDR3 is TGTGCCAGCAATGACGGGGGTTCCTACGAGCAGTACTTC.